Here is one T cell receptor (beta chain) with its context. The data are from a study of blood T cell repertoires in COVID-19. Turning to the study itself: The origin of the acute and convalescent COVID-19 samples was the United States, Italy and Spain. Nucleic acid was either cDNA or gDNA, and it came from T cells, B-cell-depleted T cells, or PBMCs.

Sequencing was performed with immunoSEQ multiplex PCR; in TCRdb, only in-frame clones are kept and a portion is missing. The repertoire holds 210,000 or so clones, about 76% seen once, with about 8.9% in the top ten. Everyone who took part was about 18 to 90 years old, and they came from 20 to 25 US areas. Donors were grouped by their self-reported clinical history. Sequencing was performed on PBMCs or T cells enriched from blood (not recorded which). The receptor comes from a woman aged 50 to 60 with acute COVID-19.

The CDR3 reads CASSSNLRDRDNEQFF. DNA for the CDR3: TGCGCCAGCAGCTCTAACCTCCGGGACAGAGACAATGAGCAGTTCTTC. The chain couples TRBV5-1 to TRBJ2-1; the match to TRBD1 covers 7 bases. CDR1 and CDR2 from the germline V gene are SGHRS and YFSETQ. The length of the CDR3 is 16 residues. V was pared by 3 bases and J by 5 bases, with 11 bases of the junction left unmatched. Complete variable domain (other parts from reference TRBV5-1 and TRBJ2-1): KAGVTQTPRYLIKTRGQQVTLSCSPISGHRSVSWYQQTPGQGLQFLFEYFSETQRNKGNFPGRFSGRQFSNSRSEMNVSTLELGDSALYLCASSSNLRDRDNEQFFGPGTRLTVL.